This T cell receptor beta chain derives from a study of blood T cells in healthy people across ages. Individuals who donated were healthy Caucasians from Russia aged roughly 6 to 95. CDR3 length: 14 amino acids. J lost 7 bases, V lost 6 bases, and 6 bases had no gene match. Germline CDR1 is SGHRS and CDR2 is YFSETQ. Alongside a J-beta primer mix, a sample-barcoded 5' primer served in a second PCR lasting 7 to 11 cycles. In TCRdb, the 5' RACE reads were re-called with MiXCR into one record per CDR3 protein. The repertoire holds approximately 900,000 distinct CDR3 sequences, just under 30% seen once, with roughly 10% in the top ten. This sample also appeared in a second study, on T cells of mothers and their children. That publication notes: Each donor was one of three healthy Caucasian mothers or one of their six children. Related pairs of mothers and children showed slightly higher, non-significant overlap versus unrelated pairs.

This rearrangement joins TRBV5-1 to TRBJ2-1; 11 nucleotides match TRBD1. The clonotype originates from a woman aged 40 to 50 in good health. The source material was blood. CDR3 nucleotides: TGCGCCAGCAACTTTCGGGACAGGGGGAATGAGCAGTTCTTC. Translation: CASNFRDRGNEQFF.